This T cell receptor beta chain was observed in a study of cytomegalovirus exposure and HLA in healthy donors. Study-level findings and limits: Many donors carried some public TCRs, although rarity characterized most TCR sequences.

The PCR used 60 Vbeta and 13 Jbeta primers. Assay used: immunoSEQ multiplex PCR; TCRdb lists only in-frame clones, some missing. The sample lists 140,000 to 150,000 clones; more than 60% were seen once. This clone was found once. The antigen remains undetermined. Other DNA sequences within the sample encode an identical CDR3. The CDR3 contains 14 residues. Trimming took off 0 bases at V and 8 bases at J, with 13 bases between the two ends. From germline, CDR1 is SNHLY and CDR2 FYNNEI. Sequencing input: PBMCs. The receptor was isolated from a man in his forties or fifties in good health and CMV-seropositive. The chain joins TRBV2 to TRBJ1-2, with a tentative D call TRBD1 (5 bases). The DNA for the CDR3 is TGTGCCAGCAGTGAAGCGCGCAGGGCTTACGGCTACACCTTC. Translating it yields CASSEARRAYGYTF.